This T cell receptor beta chain was sequenced for a study of vaccination effects on CD4 cells after COVID-19. On the study more broadly: Participants each got two BNT162b2 or mRNA-1273 vaccine doses.

For this clone: Its antigen is as yet unknown.

General observations from the study: In the late period after vaccination, infection- and vaccine-induced clones contracted markedly.

Germline-derived CDR1 and CDR2 are LNHDA and SQIVND (reference sequence). V dropped 6 bases and J dropped 5; count of bases not matched to a gene: 8. The CDR3 has 15 amino acids. Following a 10-day culture, CD4+ T cells were purified. At days 3 and 7, half of the medium was exchanged for IL-2 medium. Repertoires were generated with immunoSEQ multiplex PCR, while TCRdb's copy carries only in-frame clones and drops some. The sample consists of some 30,000 clones, approximately 70% of them appearing once. This TCR came from a human donor who received a COVID-19 vaccine. The V and J genes are TRBV19 and TRBJ1-4; 8 positions match TRBD1. Sequences were derived from CD4+ T cells from PBMCs cultured without peptide, sampled before COVID-19 vaccination. The CDR3 DNA is TGTGCCAGTAGGGGAACAGGGGGGATAAATGAAAAACTGTTTTTT. This codes for CASRGTGGINEKLFF.